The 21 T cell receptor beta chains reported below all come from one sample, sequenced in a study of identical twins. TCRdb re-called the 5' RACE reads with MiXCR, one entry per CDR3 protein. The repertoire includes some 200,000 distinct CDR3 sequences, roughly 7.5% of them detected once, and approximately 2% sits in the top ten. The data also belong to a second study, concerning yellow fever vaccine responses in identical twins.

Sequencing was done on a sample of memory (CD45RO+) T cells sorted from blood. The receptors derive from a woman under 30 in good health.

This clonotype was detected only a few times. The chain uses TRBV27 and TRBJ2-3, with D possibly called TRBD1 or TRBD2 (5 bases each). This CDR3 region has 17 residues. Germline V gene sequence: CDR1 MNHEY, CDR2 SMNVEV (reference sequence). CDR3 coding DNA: TGTGAAACTCACCCGGGACGGGCGCTGACCAACACAGATACGCAGTATTTT. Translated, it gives CETHPGRALTNTDTQYF.

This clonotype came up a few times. Written as DNA, the CDR3 is TGTGCCAGCAGCTTAGGTGGGACAGGGTCGTCTGGAAACACCATATATTTT. As protein: CASSLGGTGSSGNTIYF. The chain couples TRBV7-9 to TRBJ1-3; TRBD1 agrees at 9 bases. Germline V gene sequence: CDR1 SEHNR, CDR2 FQNEAQ (reference sequence). The CDR3 loop spans 17 amino acids. V was clipped by 1 base and J by 1 base; unmatched bases: 5.

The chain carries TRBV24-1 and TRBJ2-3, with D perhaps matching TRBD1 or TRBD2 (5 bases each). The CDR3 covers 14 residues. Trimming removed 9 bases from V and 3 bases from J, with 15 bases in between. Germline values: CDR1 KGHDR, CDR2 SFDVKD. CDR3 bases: TGTGCCACCCAACGGGGACCCAGAACAGATACGCAGTATTTT. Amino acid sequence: CATQRGPRTDTQYF.

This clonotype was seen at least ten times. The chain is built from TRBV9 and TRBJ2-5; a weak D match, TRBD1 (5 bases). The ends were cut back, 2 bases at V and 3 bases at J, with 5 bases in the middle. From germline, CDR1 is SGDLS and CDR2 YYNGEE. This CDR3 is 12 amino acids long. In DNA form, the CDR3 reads TGTGCCAGCAGCGTCAGGGAAGAGACCCAGTACTTC. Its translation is CASSVREETQYF.

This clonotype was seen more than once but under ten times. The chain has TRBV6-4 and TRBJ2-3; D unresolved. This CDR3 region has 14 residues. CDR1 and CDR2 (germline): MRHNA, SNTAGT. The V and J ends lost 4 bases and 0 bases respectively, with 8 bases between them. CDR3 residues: CASSVYGSTDTQYF. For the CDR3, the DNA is TGTGCCAGCAGTGTGTACGGTAGCACAGATACGCAGTATTTT.

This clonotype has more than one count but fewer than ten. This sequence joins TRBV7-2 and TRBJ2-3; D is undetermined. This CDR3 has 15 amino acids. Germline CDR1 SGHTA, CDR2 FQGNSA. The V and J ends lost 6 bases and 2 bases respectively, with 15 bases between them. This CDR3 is CASRDRGILTDTQYF. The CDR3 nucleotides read TGTGCCAGCAGAGATAGAGGTATCCTCACAGATACGCAGTATTTT.

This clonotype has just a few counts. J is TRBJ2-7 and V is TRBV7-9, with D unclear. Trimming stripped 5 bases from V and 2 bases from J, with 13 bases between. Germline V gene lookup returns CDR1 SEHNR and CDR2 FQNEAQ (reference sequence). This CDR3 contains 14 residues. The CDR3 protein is CASSTDGRAYEQYF. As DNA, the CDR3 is TGTGCCAGCAGCACGGACGGCAGAGCCTACGAGCAGTACTTC.

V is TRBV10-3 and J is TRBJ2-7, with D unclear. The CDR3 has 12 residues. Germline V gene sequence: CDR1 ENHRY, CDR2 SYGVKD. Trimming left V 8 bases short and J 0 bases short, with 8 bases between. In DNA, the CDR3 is TGTGCCATCTCCGGCAGCTCCTACGAGCAGTACTTC. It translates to CAISGSSYEQYF.

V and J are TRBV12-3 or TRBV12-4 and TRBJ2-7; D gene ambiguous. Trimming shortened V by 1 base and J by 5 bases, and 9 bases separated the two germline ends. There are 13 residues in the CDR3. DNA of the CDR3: TGTGCCAGCAGTTTAGGTGGCAGCAACGAGCAGTACTTC. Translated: CASSLGGSNEQYF.

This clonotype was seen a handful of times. The CDR3 DNA sequence: TGTGCCAGCAGTTTAGTACAGGGGATTACGGAGCAGTACTTC. It specifies CASSLVQGITEQYF. The rearrangement uses TRBV27 and TRBJ2-7; 7 bases match TRBD1. Trimming at V came to 2 bases and at J to 7 bases, leaving 8 bases not matched to a gene. The CDR3 spans 14 residues. Looked up from germline, CDR1 is MNHEY and CDR2 is SMNVEV (reference sequence).

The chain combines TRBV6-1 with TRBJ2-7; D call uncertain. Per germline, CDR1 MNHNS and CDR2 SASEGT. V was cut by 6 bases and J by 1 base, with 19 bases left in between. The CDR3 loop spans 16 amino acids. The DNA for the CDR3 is TGTGCCAGCAGCCGATACGGAGAGCTACGATCCTACGAGCAGTACTTC. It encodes CASSRYGELRSYEQYF.

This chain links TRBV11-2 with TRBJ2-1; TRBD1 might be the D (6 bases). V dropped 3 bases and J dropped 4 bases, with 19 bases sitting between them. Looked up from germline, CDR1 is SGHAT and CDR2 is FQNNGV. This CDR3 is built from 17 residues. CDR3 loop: CASSLDTGQLLYNEQFF. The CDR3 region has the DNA TGTGCCAGCAGCTTGGACACTGGACAGCTCCTTTACAATGAGCAGTTCTTC. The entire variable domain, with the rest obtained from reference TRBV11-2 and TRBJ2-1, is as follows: EAGVAQSPRYKIIEKRQSVAFWCNPISGHATLYWYQQILGQGPKLLIQFQNNGVVDDSQLPKDRFSAERLKGVDSTLKIQPAKLEDSAVYLCASSLDTGQLLYNEQFFGPGTRLTVL.

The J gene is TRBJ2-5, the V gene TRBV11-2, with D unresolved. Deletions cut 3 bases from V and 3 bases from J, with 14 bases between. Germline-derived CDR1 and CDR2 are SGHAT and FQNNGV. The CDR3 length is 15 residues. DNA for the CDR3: TGTGCCAGCAGCTTCCCCCCCCGCCACGAAGAGACCCAGTACTTC. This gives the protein CASSFPPRHEETQYF.

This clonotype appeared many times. CDR3 nucleotide sequence: TGCAGTGCTTTGGGGGCCCACGGAAACACAGATACGCAGTATTTT. Translated, it gives CSALGAHGNTDTQYF. J is TRBJ2-3 and V is TRBV20-1; weak D call: TRBD1 (6 bases). The germline gives CDR1 DFQATT, CDR2 SNEGSKA (reference sequence). The CDR3 is made up of 15 amino acids. The V end was cut by 5 bases, the J end by 2 bases, with 17 bases between.

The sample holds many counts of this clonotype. CDR3 loop: CASSFQFNQPQHF. CDR3 sequence (DNA): TGTGCCAGCAGTTTTCAATTCAATCAGCCCCAGCATTTT. This chain links TRBV12-3 or TRBV12-4 with TRBJ1-5; D is undetermined. V lost 3 bases and J lost 3, with 6 bases in between. CDR3 size: 13 residues.

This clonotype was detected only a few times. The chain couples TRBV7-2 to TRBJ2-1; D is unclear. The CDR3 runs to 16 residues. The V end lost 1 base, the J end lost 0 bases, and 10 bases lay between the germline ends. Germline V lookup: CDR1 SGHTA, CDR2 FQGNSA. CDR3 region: CASSLGPVSSYNEQFF. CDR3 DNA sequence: TGTGCCAGCAGCTTAGGTCCGGTCAGCTCCTACAATGAGCAGTTCTTC.

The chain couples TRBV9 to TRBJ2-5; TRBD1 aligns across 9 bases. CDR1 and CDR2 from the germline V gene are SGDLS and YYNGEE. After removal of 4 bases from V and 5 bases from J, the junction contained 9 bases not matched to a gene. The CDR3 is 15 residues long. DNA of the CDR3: TGTGCCAGCAGCATCCTTGGGGGGACAGGGGAGACCCAGTACTTC. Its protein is CASSILGGTGETQYF.

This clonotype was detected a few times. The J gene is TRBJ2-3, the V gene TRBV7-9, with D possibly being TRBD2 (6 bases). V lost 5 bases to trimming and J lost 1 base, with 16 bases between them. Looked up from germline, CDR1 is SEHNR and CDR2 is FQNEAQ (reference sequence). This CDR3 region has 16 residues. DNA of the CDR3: TGTGCCAGCAGCCCCCCTTTGCGGGACGGCACAGATACGCAGTATTTT. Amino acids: CASSPPLRDGTDTQYF.

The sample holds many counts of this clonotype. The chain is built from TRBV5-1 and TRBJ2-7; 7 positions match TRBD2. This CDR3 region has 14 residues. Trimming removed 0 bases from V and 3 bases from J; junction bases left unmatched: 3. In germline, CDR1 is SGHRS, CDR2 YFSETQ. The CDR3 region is CASSLEGDYYEQYF. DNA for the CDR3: TGCGCCAGCAGCTTGGAAGGGGACTACTACGAGCAGTACTTC.

Written as DNA, the CDR3 is TGTGCCAGCAGCTCTTTTGGGAACCGGGACAAGAAACATGAGCAGTTCTTC. Translating it yields CASSSFGNRDKKHEQFF. V is TRBV27 and J is TRBJ2-1; the D gene is possibly TRBD1 (6 bases). V was trimmed by 6 bases and J by 8 bases, leaving 26 bases between them. The CDR3 is made up of 17 amino acids. CDR1 and CDR2 (germline): MNHEY, SMNVEV (reference sequence).

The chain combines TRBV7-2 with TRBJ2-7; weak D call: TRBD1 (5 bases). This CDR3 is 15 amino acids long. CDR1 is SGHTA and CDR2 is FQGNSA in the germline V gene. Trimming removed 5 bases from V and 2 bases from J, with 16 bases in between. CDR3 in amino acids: CASSRRVTPTYEQYF. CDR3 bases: TGTGCCAGCAGCCGCAGGGTGACTCCCACCTACGAGCAGTACTTC.